This TCR beta chain was identified during a study of technical replicates of blood from a few donors. Germline V CDR1 and CDR2: MGHRA, YSYEKL. V lost 3 bases to trimming and J lost 3 bases, with 8 bases between them. This CDR3 is 14 amino acids long. Using immunoSEQ multiplex PCR, the repertoire was profiled, and TCRdb retains in-frame clones only, with some absent. This table holds 80,000 or so clones, roughly 94% found once. The source of this sequence is a human donor in good health. The chain couples TRBV4-1 to TRBJ2-2, with D unclear. Specimen: T cells isolated from PBMCs. This CDR3 is CASSQLIYTGELFF. The DNA for the CDR3 is TGCGCCAGCAGCCAGCTAATATACACCGGGGAGCTGTTTTTT.